Listed here are 3 T cell receptor beta chains from one sample, sequenced in a study of T cells in Graves' hyperthyroidism and ophthalmopathy. Amplified regions were TCR beta CDR3 sequences from RNA transcripts. Researchers ran a first-round RT-PCR on the TCR CDR3 using the HTBI primer set. MiXCR, applied by TCRdb to the multiplex PCR reads, yields one record per CDR3 protein. This table has about 350,000 distinct CDR3 sequences, approximately 18% appearing once. The sample was blood. The receptors were sampled from a woman aged 40 to 50 with Graves' ophthalmopathy.

The rearrangement joins TRBV29-1 to TRBJ2-5; D possibly uses TRBD1 or TRBD2 (5 bases each). The V end lost 4 bases, the J end lost 5 bases, and 11 bases lay between the germline ends. This CDR3 has 12 residues. Germline lookup yields CDR1 SQVTM and CDR2 ANQGSEA. As DNA, the CDR3 is TGCAGCGTTGGTGGGGGTCGGGAGACCCAGTACTTC. It yields the protein CSVGGGRETQYF.

This clonotype was seen many times. The CDR3 sequence: CSVPQGNYGYTF. Here the CDR3 DNA reads TGCAGTGTTCCTCAGGGCAACTATGGCTACACCTTC. The chain has TRBV20-1 and TRBJ1-2, with D maybe TRBD1 (5 bases). The germline V gene has CDR1 DFQATT and CDR2 SNEGSKA (reference sequence). Trimming stripped 7 bases from V and 2 bases from J, with 11 bases between. This CDR3 has 12 residues.

This clonotype has a handful of counts. A much larger clone sits a single nucleotide away, making a read error possible. The chain employs TRBV30 and TRBJ1-5, with a possible D match to TRBD1 (5 bases). CDR3 length: 15 residues. Germline CDR1 GTSNPN, CDR2 SVGIG (reference sequence). CDR3 DNA: TGTGCCTGGAGTGTAGAGGGGTCGAGCAATCAGCCCCGGCATTTT. Its protein product is CAWSVEGSSNQPRHF.